This T cell receptor (beta chain) was sequenced in a study of blood T cell repertoires in COVID-19. Overall study: COVID-19 samples collected from the United States, Italy and Spain covered acute and convalescent phases. PBMCs, B-cell-depleted T cells, or T cells provided the cDNA or gDNA that made up the material.

How the authors handled the data: It was from reference gene primer amplification that nucleated cell counts were estimated. Profiled with immunoSEQ multiplex PCR; TCRdb holds only in-frame clones, not every one. D and trimming come from the DNA, and the V and J calls and clone size come from that table. The top ten hold 1.9% of the sample, which has under 300,000 clones, just over 90% seen once. CDR3 length: 14 amino acids. The V end was cut by 4 bases, the J end by 6 bases, with 16 bases between. Germline V gives CDR1 SGHTS, CDR2 YDEGEE. This clone was seen a single time. Participants' reported clinical history set cohort assignment.

The TCR was taken from a woman aged 18-29 years who had recovered from COVID-19. The J gene is TRBJ1-2, the V gene TRBV5-8; perhaps TRBD1 as D (5 bases). Sequencing was performed on PBMCs or T cells enriched from blood (not recorded which). The CDR3 DNA reads TGTGCCAGCAGCCCAAGATATTGGGGCAATGGCTACACCTTC. Its translation: CASSPRYWGNGYTF. Based on the CDR3 plus reference TRBV5-8 and TRBJ1-2, the full variable domain is EAGVTQSPTHLIKTRGQQATLRCSPISGHTSVYWYQQALGLGLQFLLWYDEGEERNRGNFPPRFSGRQFPNYSSELNVNALELEDSALYLCASSPRYWGNGYTFGSGTRLTVV.